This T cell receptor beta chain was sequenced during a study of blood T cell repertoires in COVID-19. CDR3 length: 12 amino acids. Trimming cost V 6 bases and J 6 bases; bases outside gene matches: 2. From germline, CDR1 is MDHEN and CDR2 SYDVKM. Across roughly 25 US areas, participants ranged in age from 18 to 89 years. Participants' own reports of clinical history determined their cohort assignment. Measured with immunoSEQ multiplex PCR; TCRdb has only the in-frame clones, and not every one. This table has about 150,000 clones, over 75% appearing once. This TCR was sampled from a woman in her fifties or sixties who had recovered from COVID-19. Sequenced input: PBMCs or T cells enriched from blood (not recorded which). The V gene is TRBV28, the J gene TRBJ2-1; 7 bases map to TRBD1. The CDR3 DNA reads TGTGCCAGCAGGTACAGGGGCAATGAGCAGTTCTTC. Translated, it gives CASRYRGNEQFF.